This passage covers 28 T cell receptor beta chains from one sample sequenced in a study of T cells in localized non-small cell lung cancer. Sequenced by immunoSEQ multiplex PCR; TCRdb stores in-frame clones only, minus some. This table holds 23,000 or so clones, 92% found once. The sequencing here drew on peripheral blood, taken before any cancer treatment. Every receptor here comes from a woman aged 40 to 75 with stage I lung adenocarcinoma.

This clone was counted once. The J gene is TRBJ2-7, the V gene TRBV11-1; either TRBD1 or TRBD2 may fit D (5 bases each). Germline assignment: CDR1 SGHAT and CDR2 FQDESV (reference sequence). V was cut by 11 bases and J by 5 bases, with 25 bases left in between. The CDR3 totals 15 residues. As DNA, the CDR3 is TGTGCCCAGCTAACGGGACGGCTACCGGTACACGAGCAGTACTTC. Translation: CAQLTGRLPVHEQYF.

The J gene is TRBJ1-2, the V gene TRBV27; the D gene is possibly TRBD1 (6 bases). Trimming stripped 11 bases from V and 2 bases from J, with 21 bases between. Germline V gene data show CDR1 as MNHEY and CDR2 as SMNVEV (reference sequence). The CDR3 has 15 amino acids. The CDR3 DNA reads TGTGCCGTACGCCAGGGCGGGGGACACAACTATGGCTACACCTTC. Protein sequence: CAVRQGGGHNYGYTF.

This chain links TRBV9 with TRBJ2-1; TRBD2 aligns across 11 bases. V dropped 3 bases and J dropped 4; count of bases not matched to a gene: 6. In germline, CDR1 is SGDLS, CDR2 YYNGEE. CDR3 length equals 16 residues. The CDR3 DNA reads TGTGCCAGCAGCGCCAACGGACTAGCGGGTTACAATGAGCAGTTCTTC. It translates to CASSANGLAGYNEQFF.

The chain couples TRBV5-6 to TRBJ1-1; no firm D call. Trimming removed 2 bases from V and 5 bases from J, with 10 bases in between. Per germline, CDR1 SGHDT and CDR2 YYEEEE. The CDR3 is 13 amino acids. The CDR3 coding sequence is TGTGCCAGCAGCTTCACAAGGTCAACTGAAGCTTTCTTT. It specifies CASSFTRSTEAFF.

The V gene is TRBV7-9, the J gene TRBJ2-2; possibly TRBD1 for D (6 bases). V was shortened by 6 bases and J by 6 bases, with 11 bases between the two germline ends. Germline V gene sequence: CDR1 SEHNR, CDR2 FQNEAQ (reference sequence). The CDR3 loop spans 13 amino acids. CDR3 nucleotide sequence: TGTGCCAGCAGACCAACAGGGCCCGGGGAGCTGTTTTTT. Protein: CASRPTGPGELFF.

This sequence joins TRBV30 and TRBJ1-5, with a tentative D call TRBD1 (5 bases). The germline V and J ends were trimmed by 0 bases and 7 bases, with 10 bases remaining between them. There are 13 residues in the CDR3. CDR1 and CDR2 (germline): GTSNPN, SVGIG (reference sequence). Here the CDR3 reads CAWSVGGDQPQHF. The CDR3 nucleotides read TGTGCCTGGAGTGTGGGGGGGGACCAGCCCCAGCATTTT.

The chain carries TRBV28 and TRBJ1-2, with D maybe TRBD1 (5 bases). Germline CDR1 reads MDHEN; CDR2 reads SYDVKM. Trimming stripped 6 bases from V and 2 bases from J, with 16 bases between. The CDR3 totals 15 residues. This CDR3 is CASRRAAGGNYGYTF. In DNA form, the CDR3 reads TGTGCCAGCAGGCGGGCCGCGGGGGGGAACTATGGCTACACCTTC.

V usage is TRBV5-1 and J usage is TRBJ2-7; D not certain. V was pared by 4 bases and J by 3 bases, with 17 bases between. The length of the CDR3 is 15 residues. Germline V gene sequence: CDR1 SGHRS, CDR2 YFSETQ. The CDR3 DNA reads TGCGCCAGCAGCGATGGACCACGGTGGGGCTACGAGCAGTACTTC. The encoded protein is CASSDGPRWGYEQYF.

This sequence joins TRBV27 and TRBJ1-4; TRBD1 aligns across 7 bases. The CDR3 runs 16 residues. The germline CDR1 and CDR2 sequences are MNHEY and SMNVEV (reference sequence). With V trimmed by 4 bases and J by 8 bases, 13 bases remained unmatched. The CDR3 loop reads CASSSTPRQGNEKLFF. The CDR3 nucleotides read TGTGCCAGCAGTTCCACCCCACGACAGGGTAACGAAAAACTGTTTTTT.

The J gene is TRBJ1-1, the V gene TRBV6-5, with unresolved D. There are 13 residues in the CDR3. Trimming left V 0 bases short and J 1 base short, with 3 bases between. Germline V CDR1 and CDR2: MNHEY, SVGAGI. The CDR3 sequence: CASSYSTNTEAFF. CDR3 sequence (DNA): TGTGCCAGCAGTTACTCGACGAACACTGAAGCTTTCTTT.

The rearrangement joins TRBV5-8 to TRBJ1-5; tentative D call: TRBD1 (6 bases). CDR3 length: 16 amino acids. Trimming pared 0 bases from V and 3 bases from J, leaving 13 bases between. Germline-derived CDR1 and CDR2 are SGHTS and YDEGEE. Here the CDR3 reads CASSLVRGTANQPQHF. The CDR3 DNA reads TGTGCCAGCAGCTTGGTAAGGGGGACGGCCAATCAGCCCCAGCATTTT.

This clone occurred a few times. The genes are TRBV4-2 and TRBJ2-7, with 10 bases that match TRBD2. Germline CDR1 is LGHNA and CDR2 is YNFKEQ. This CDR3 region has 15 residues. The V and J ends lost 0 bases and 2 bases, in that order; junction bases with no gene match: 1. CDR3 region: CASSQEAGGAYEQYF. CDR3 in DNA: TGTGCCAGCAGCCAAGAAGCGGGAGGGGCCTACGAGCAGTACTTC.

This rearrangement joins TRBV28 to TRBJ2-3; possibly TRBD1 for D (6 bases). Between the trimmed V and J ends, which lost 5 bases and 9 bases, there was a span of 18 bases. This CDR3 has 14 residues. CDR1 and CDR2 (germline): MDHEN, SYDVKM. This chain's CDR3 is CASSAGVGARTQYF. The CDR3, as DNA: TGTGCCAGCAGTGCAGGGGTTGGAGCTCGGACGCAGTATTTT.

CDR3 protein: CASGQGNHEQYF. CDR3 nucleotides: TGTGCCAGCGGACAGGGGAACCACGAGCAGTACTTC. V and J are TRBV28 and TRBJ2-7, with 9 bases identical to TRBD1. The CDR3 runs 12 residues. Germline CDR1 and CDR2: MDHEN and SYDVKM. Unmatched junction bases numbered 4, after V lost 8 bases and J lost 5 bases.

The rearrangement joins TRBV18 to TRBJ2-7; D is ambiguous. V gave up 2 bases and J gave up 2 bases, with 7 bases separating them. Germline V lookup: CDR1 KGHSH, CDR2 LQKENI. The CDR3 has 13 residues. This chain's CDR3 is CASSPSRTYEQYF. The CDR3 DNA follows: TGTGCCAGCTCACCATCCAGGACCTACGAGCAGTACTTC.

The chain links TRBV19 to TRBJ1-3; TRBD1 might be the D (6 bases). Looked up from germline, CDR1 is LNHDA and CDR2 is SQIVND (reference sequence). The length of the CDR3 is 15 residues. Trimming cost V 9 bases and J 0 bases, with 15 bases left between them. In nucleotides, the CDR3 is TGTGCCAGCTCCAGGGGCGGCCCCTCTGGAAACACCATATATTTT. Its protein is CASSRGGPSGNTIYF.

This clone was picked up one time. The chain uses TRBV10-3 and TRBJ1-2; 7 nucleotides match TRBD1. Germline V gene lookup returns CDR1 ENHRY and CDR2 SYGVKD. Trimming took 4 bases from V and 4 from J; bases not matched to a gene: 3. The CDR3 sequence is 13 residues long. The CDR3 is CAISADRIYGYTF. The CDR3, as DNA: TGTGCCATCAGTGCGGACAGGATCTATGGCTACACCTTC.

This sequence joins TRBV2 and TRBJ2-1, with a tentative D call TRBD2 (6 bases). This CDR3 contains 16 residues. Trimming left V 7 bases short and J 7 bases short, with 23 bases between. The germline V gene has CDR1 SNHLY and CDR2 FYNNEI. CDR3 in amino acids: CASTLRRDSQGNEQFF. In DNA form, the CDR3 reads TGTGCCAGCACCCTAAGGAGGGACTCCCAGGGAAATGAGCAGTTCTTC.

The chain employs TRBV7-3 and TRBJ2-6; 7 bases align to TRBD1. With V trimmed by 8 bases and J by 0 bases, 10 bases remained unmatched. The germline V gene encodes CDR1 SGHTA and CDR2 FQGTGA. CDR3 length: 17 amino acids. The CDR3 loop reads CASRPGGRSSGANVLTF. The CDR3 DNA reads TGTGCCAGCCGCCCAGGGGGTCGAAGCTCTGGGGCCAACGTCCTGACTTTC.

This clone was detected once. The chain combines TRBV7-9 with TRBJ2-3; 14 nucleotides line up with TRBD2. Losses at the gene ends were 5 bases for V and 14 bases for J; bases not matched to a gene: 9. Germline CDR1 reads SEHNR; CDR2 reads FQNEAQ (reference sequence). CDR3 length: 14 residues. The CDR3 coding sequence is TGTGCCAGCAGCCAGACTAGCGGGAGGGCCCTCACGTATTTT. This sequence encodes CASSQTSGRALTYF.

Only one count was recorded for this clone. An end of the junction differs from the germline gene, which may be a read error. The V gene is TRBV15, the J gene TRBJ2-7; TRBD1 agrees at 11 bases. CDR1 is LNHNV and CDR2 is YYDKDF in the germline V gene (reference sequence). This CDR3 has 12 amino acids. The CDR3 DNA sequence: TGTGCCACCAGCAGAGTATGGGGGACAGGGGGTTTC. Its protein product is CATSRVWGTGGF.

The chain uses TRBV28 and TRBJ2-5, with TRBD2 as a possible D gene (6 bases). Germline lookup yields CDR1 MDHEN and CDR2 SYDVKM. Trimming took 3 bases from V and 6 from J, leaving 23 bases between them. There are 17 residues in the CDR3. CDR3 sequence reads: CASSFEDPGVGVKTQYF. The CDR3 DNA sequence: TGTGCCAGCAGTTTTGAAGACCCGGGGGTCGGGGTTAAGACCCAGTACTTC.

The gene calls are TRBV27 and TRBJ1-1; D unclear. Trimming took 0 bases from V and 3 from J, leaving 8 bases between them. This CDR3 is 14 amino acids long. CDR1 and CDR2 (germline): MNHEY, SMNVEV (reference sequence). In DNA, the CDR3 is TGTGCCAGCAGTTTATCCGCGGGCTACACTGAAGCTTTCTTT. Translated, it gives CASSLSAGYTEAFF.

This clone was recorded a few times. V is TRBV15 and J is TRBJ1-5; D is perhaps TRBD1 (5 bases). V lost 1 base to trimming and J lost 7 bases, with 14 bases between them. CDR1 and CDR2 (germline): LNHNV, YYDKDF (reference sequence). The CDR3 loop spans 15 amino acids. The CDR3 is CATSRGWGKGQPQHF. CDR3 DNA sequence: TGTGCCACCAGCAGAGGTTGGGGGAAGGGACAGCCCCAGCATTTT.

This clone was recorded once. The CDR3 nucleotides read TGTGCCAGCTCACCGGACAACACAGATACGCAGTATTTT. Translating gives CASSPDNTDTQYF. This chain links TRBV18 with TRBJ2-3, with TRBD1 as a possible D gene (5 bases). The CDR3 runs 13 residues. The germline V gene encodes CDR1 KGHSH and CDR2 LQKENI. Trimming shortened V by 3 bases and J by 2 bases, and 6 bases separated the two germline ends.

This clone was observed a single time. This chain links TRBV27 with TRBJ1-1; 8 positions agree with TRBD1. The CDR3 has 20 amino acids. With 5 bases clipped from V and 4 bases from J, the junction kept 24 bases outside the gene matches. Germline V CDR1 and CDR2: MNHEY, SMNVEV (reference sequence). The CDR3 region has the DNA TGTGCCAGCAGTCCCCGGGGTCGCGTCACAGGGGGTAGGGGGGGCACTGAAGCTTTCTTT. It codes for CASSPRGRVTGGRGGTEAFF.

The J gene is TRBJ1-4, the V gene TRBV11-2, with no clear D. The CDR3 loop spans 13 amino acids. CDR1 is SGHAT, CDR2 FQNNGV, per germline. V lost 7 bases, J lost 8 bases, and 14 bases lay in between. Here the CDR3 DNA reads TGTGCCAGCAAATACCAGCAGGTCGAAAAACTGTTTTTT. This encodes CASKYQQVEKLFF.

J is TRBJ2-1 and V is TRBV9; D may be TRBD1 (5 bases). There are 15 residues in the CDR3. V was cut by 4 bases and J by 5 bases, with 16 bases left in between. The germline CDR1 and CDR2 sequences are SGDLS and YYNGEE. As DNA, the CDR3 is TGTGCCAGCAGCCCCACCGGTGGGGCCAACAATGAGCAGTTCTTC. It encodes CASSPTGGANNEQFF.